The entry that follows covers one T cell receptor beta chain sequence. Antigen specificity is unknown. The data were obtained in a study of graft-versus-host responses after intestinal transplantation. Overall study: In this cohort, recipients had multivisceral, liver-intestinal, or isolated intestinal transplants.

Study-wide findings and caveats: Early after transplant, HvG clones declined as circulating GvH clones peaked.

Trimming cost V 1 base and J 1 base; bases outside gene matches: 8. Germline CDR1 SGHTA, CDR2 FQGNSA. This CDR3 has 17 amino acids. This table comes from immunoSEQ multiplex PCR, and its TCRdb copy is limited to in-frame clones, with some not included. The top ten clones hold 0.75% to 0.85% of a sample with approximately 90,000 clones, approximately 82% of them seen once. The specimen comprised unstimulated CD4+ T cells sorted from spleen or lymph node cells, sampled before intestinal transplant. The rearrangement uses TRBV7-2 and TRBJ2-3; the match to TRBD2 covers 7 bases. The origin of this receptor is a human donor who received an intestinal transplant. CDR3 in amino acids: CASSLGVRGSGTDTQYF. CDR3 nucleotides: TGTGCCAGCAGCTTAGGAGTGCGGGGGAGTGGCACAGATACGCAGTATTTT.